This T cell receptor (beta chain) was sequenced during a study of blood T cell repertoires in COVID-19. Across the study: Acute and convalescent COVID-19 samples came from the United States, Italy and Spain. PBMCs, B-cell-depleted T cells, or T cells provided the cDNA or gDNA that made up the material.

Recruited during active infection, patients (from Seattle) were subsequently followed longitudinally. Germline V gene lookup returns CDR1 SGDLS and CDR2 YYNGEE. The CDR3 is 14 residues long. The germline V and J ends were trimmed by 3 bases and 5 bases, with 14 bases remaining between them. Study processing details: Counts of nucleated cells, estimated from reference gene primer amplification, were obtained. TCRdb's copy holds only in-frame clones and misses some; the assay was immunoSEQ multiplex PCR. V and J calls and clone size follow that table, whereas D and trimming were derived from the DNA. The repertoire includes about 170,000 clones, almost 85% of them detected once, and 2.5% to 3% sits in the top ten.

V usage is TRBV9 and J usage is TRBJ2-5, with a possible D match to TRBD2 (5 bases). The receptor's source is a woman aged 80 or older with COVID-19, enrolled during active disease. The sample taken for sequencing was peripheral blood. The CDR3 DNA reads TGTGCCAGCAGCGCGGAGGCTCGAACGGAGACCCAGTACTTC. It is translated as CASSAEARTETQYF.